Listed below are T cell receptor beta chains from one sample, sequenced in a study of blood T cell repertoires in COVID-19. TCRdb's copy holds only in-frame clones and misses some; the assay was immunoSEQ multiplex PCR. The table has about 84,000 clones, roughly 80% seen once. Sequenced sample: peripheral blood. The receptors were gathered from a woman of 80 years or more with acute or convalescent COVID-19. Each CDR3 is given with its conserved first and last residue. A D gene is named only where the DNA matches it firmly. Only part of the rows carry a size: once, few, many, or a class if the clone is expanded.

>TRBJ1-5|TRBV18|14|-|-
CASSRDSGNQPQHF
TGTGCCAGCTCACGCGACAGCGGCAATCAGCCCCAGCATTTT
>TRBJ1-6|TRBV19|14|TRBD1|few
CASSTGTGVSPLHF
TGTGCCAGTAGTACAGGGACAGGGGTTTCACCCCTCCACTTT
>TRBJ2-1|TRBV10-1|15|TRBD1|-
CASSESTTGGNEQFF
TGCGCCAGCAGTGAGTCCACTACAGGGGGAAATGAGCAGTTCTTC
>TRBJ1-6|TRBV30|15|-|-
CAWSATLGGYSPLHF
TGTGCCTGGAGTGCCACCCTGGGGGGTTATTCACCCCTCCACTTT
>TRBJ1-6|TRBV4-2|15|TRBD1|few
CASSQETGANSPLHF
TGTGCCAGCAGCCAAGAAACAGGGGCTAATTCACCCCTCCACTTT
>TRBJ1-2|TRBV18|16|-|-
CASSPGLSKTAFGYTF
TGTGCCAGCTCACCGGGGCTGTCGAAGACCGCCTTTGGCTACACCTTC
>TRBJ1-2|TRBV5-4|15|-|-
CASSLAGLPDYGYTF
TGTGCCAGCAGCTTGGCCGGACTGCCAGACTATGGCTACACCTTC
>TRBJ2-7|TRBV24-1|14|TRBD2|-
CATSVGGGTYEQYF
TGTGCCACCAGTGTCGGGGGGGGGACCTACGAGCAGTACTTC
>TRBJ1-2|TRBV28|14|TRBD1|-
CASRPSGQGYGYTF
TGTGCCAGCAGACCGAGTGGACAGGGCTATGGCTACACCTTC
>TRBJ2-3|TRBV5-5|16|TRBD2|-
CASSWRDPGGVDTQYF
TGTGCCAGCAGCTGGCGGGACCCCGGGGGGGTAGATACGCAGTATTTT
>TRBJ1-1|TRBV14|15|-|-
CASSPIRGQNTEAFF
TGTGCCAGCAGCCCTATCAGAGGACAGAACACTGAAGCTTTCTTT
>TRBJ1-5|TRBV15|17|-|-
CATSPRDTPMGNQPQHF
TGTGCCACCAGCCCACGGGACACCCCTATGGGGAATCAGCCCCAGCATTTT
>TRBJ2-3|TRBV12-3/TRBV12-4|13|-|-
CASNRRATDTQYF
TGTGCCAGCAATCGGAGGGCAACAGATACGCAGTATTTT
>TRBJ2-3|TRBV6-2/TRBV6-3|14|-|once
CASSYSVEPDTQYF
TGTGCCAGCAGTTACTCAGTAGAACCAGATACGCAGTATTTT
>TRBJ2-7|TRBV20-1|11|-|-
CSASGGYEQYF
TGCAGTGCTAGCGGGGGCTACGAGCAGTACTTC
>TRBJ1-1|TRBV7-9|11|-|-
CASSPTGEAFF
TGTGCCAGCAGCCCAACCGGTGAAGCTTTCTTT
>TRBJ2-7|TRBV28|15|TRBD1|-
CASSPLGQGLLEQYF
TGTGCCAGCAGCCCCCTGGGACAGGGGCTTTTGGAGCAGTACTTC
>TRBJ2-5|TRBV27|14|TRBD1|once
CASSTRTGVETQYF
TGTGCCAGCAGTACTAGGACAGGGGTTGAGACCCAGTACTTC
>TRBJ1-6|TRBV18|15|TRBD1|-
CASSRPGQGNSPLHF
TGTGCCAGCTCACGCCCGGGACAGGGTAATTCACCCCTCCACTTT
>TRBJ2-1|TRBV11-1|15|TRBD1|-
CASSLGDRARNEQFF
TGTGCCAGCAGCTTAGGGGACAGGGCCCGCAATGAGCAGTTCTTC
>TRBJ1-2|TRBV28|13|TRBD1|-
CASSSQGNYGYTF
TGTGCCAGCAGTTCACAGGGGAACTATGGCTACACCTTC
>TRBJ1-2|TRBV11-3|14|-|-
CASSPEAGVYGYTF
TGTGCCAGCAGCCCCGAGGCAGGGGTCTATGGCTACACCTTC
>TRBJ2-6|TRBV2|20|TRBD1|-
CASSESSVGTGGAGANVLTF
TGTGCCAGCAGTGAATCGTCAGTGGGGACAGGGGGCGCTGGGGCCAACGTCCTGACTTTC
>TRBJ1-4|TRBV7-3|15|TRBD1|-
CASSLGRGRGEKLFF
TGTGCCAGCAGCTTAGGCAGGGGGCGCGGAGAAAAACTGTTTTTT
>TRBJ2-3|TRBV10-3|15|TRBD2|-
CACLGASGGTDTQYF
TGTGCCTGCTTAGGGGCTAGCGGAGGTACAGATACGCAGTATTTT
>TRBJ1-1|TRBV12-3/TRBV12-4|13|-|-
CASTPNTNPEAFF
TGTGCCAGCACCCCAAACACGAATCCTGAAGCTTTCTTT
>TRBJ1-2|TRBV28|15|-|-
CASLVGRGANYGYTF
TGTGCCAGCTTGGTTGGCAGGGGAGCTAACTATGGCTACACCTTC
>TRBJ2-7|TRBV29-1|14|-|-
CSVELALGTYEQYF
TGCAGCGTTGAATTGGCACTAGGAACCTACGAGCAGTACTTC
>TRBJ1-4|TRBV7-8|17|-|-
CASSLAWVGATNEKLFF
TGTGCCAGCAGCTTAGCGTGGGTAGGGGCAACTAATGAAAAACTGTTTTTT
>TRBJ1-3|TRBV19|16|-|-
CASSRTDRVSGNTIYF
TGTGCCAGTAGTAGGACCGACAGAGTATCTGGAAACACCATATATTTT
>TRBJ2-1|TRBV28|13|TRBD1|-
CASGWAGGNEQFF
TGTGCCAGCGGCTGGGCAGGGGGCAATGAGCAGTTCTTC
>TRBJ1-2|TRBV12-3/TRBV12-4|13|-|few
CASSSDRNYGYTF
TGTGCCAGCAGTTCTGACAGAAACTATGGCTACACCTTC
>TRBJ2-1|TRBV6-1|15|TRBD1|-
CASSPGQGKHNEQFF
TGTGCCAGCAGTCCCGGACAGGGGAAGCATAATGAGCAGTTCTTC
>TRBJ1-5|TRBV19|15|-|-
CASSFDSRLNQPQHF
TGTGCCAGTAGTTTCGACAGCCGACTCAATCAGCCCCAGCATTTT
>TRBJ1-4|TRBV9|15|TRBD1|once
CASSVEGQGNEKLFF
TGTGCCAGCAGCGTAGAGGGACAGGGTAATGAAAAACTGTTTTTT
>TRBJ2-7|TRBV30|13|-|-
CAWSGGSFYEQYF
TGTGCCTGGAGTGGAGGGAGTTTCTACGAGCAGTACTTC
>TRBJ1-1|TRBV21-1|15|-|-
CASSDKGAAGTEAFF
TGTGCCAGCAGCGACAAGGGGGCGGCGGGGACTGAAGCTTTCTTT